The clone carrying this TCR beta chain was found a few times. The table came from immunoSEQ multiplex PCR; TCRdb's copy has only in-frame clones and leaves some out. The sample has under 55,000 clones, about 90% seen once. Germline V gene lookup returns CDR1 MGHRA and CDR2 YSYEKL. CDR3 size: 14 residues. V was clipped by 1 base and J by 5 bases, with 12 bases between them. These data are taken from a study of T cell changes during pregnancy in multiple sclerosis. This clonotype was sampled from a female donor with multiple sclerosis, enrolled in a pregnancy study. The sample here was CD8+ T cells from peripheral blood mononuclear cells, taken after pregnancy. The chain carries TRBV4-1 and TRBJ2-7; a weak D match, TRBD2 (6 bases). The DNA of the CDR3 is TGCGCCAGCAGCCAAGGAACTAGCCCCAACGAGCAGTACTTC. Protein: CASSQGTSPNEQYF.